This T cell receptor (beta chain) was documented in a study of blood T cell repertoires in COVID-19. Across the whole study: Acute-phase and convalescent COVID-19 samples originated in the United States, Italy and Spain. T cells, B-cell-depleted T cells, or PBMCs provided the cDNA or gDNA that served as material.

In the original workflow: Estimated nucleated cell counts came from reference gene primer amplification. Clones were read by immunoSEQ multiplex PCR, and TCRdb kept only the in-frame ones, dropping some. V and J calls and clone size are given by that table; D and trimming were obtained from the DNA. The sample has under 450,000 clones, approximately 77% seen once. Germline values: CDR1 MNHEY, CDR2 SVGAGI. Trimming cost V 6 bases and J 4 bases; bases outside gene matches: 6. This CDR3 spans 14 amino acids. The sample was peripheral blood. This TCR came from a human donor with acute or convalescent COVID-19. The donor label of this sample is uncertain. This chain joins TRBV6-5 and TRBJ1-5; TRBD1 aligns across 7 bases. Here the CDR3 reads CASRGTVSNQPQHF. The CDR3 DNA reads TGTGCCAGCAGGGGGACAGTTAGTAATCAGCCCCAGCATTTT.